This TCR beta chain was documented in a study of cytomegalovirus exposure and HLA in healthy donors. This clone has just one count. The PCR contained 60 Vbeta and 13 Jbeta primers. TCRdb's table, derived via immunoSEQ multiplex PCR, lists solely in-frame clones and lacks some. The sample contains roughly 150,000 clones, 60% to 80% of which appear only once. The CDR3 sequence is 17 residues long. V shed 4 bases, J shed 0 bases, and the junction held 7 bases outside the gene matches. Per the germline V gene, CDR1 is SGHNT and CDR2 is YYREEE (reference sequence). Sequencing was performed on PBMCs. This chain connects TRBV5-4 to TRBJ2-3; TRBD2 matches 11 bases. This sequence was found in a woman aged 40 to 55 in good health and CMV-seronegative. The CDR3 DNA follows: TGTGCCAGCAGCAGGAAACTAGCGGGGGTTAGCACAGATACGCAGTATTTT. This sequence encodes CASSRKLAGVSTDTQYF.